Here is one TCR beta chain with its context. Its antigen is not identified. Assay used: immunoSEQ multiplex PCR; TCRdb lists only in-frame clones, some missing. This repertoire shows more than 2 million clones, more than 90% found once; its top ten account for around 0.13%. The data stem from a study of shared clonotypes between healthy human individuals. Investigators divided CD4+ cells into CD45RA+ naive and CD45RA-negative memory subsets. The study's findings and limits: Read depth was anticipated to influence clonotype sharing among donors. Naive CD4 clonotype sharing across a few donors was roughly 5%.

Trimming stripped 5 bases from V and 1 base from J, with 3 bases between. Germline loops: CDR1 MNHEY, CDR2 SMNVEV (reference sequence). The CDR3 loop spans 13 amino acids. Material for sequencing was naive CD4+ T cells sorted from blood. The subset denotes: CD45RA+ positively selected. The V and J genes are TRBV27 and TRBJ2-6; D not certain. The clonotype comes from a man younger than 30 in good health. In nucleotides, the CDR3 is TGTGCCAGCAGTCAATCTGGGGCCAACGTCCTGACTTTC. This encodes CASSQSGANVLTF.